A single T cell receptor (beta chain) is shown here with its context. The study sequenced TCR beta in blood CD8+ and CD4+ T cells. Healthy donors formed controls matched for age and sex. Random hexamers primed reverse transcription of roughly 0.5 to 1 ug RNA. It was immunoSEQ multiplex PCR that amplified TCR beta CDR3 across 54 Vbeta and 13 Jbeta. One entry per CDR3 protein results from TCRdb running MiXCR on the immunoSEQ multiplex PCR reads. The sample contains fewer than 150,000 distinct CDR3 sequences, roughly 95% of which appear only once. This sample is drawn from a study of CD8 T cells in Susac syndrome. The CDR3 runs 15 residues. Per the germline V gene, CDR1 is LGHDT and CDR2 is YNNKEL (reference sequence). Trimming removed 1 base from V and 7 bases from J, with 13 bases in between.

Source material: CD4+ T cells from PBMCs. This TCR derives from a human donor in good health. J is TRBJ2-2 and V is TRBV3-1; possibly TRBD1 for D (5 bases). CDR3 sequence (DNA): TGTGCCAGCAGCCAAGCAGGGATTCGGGTCGGGGAGCTGTTTTTT. Protein sequence: CASSQAGIRVGELFF.